The T cell receptor (beta chain) under discussion was sequenced for a study of cytomegalovirus exposure and HLA in healthy donors. Study-level information: Unique TCRs numbering around 85 million, obtained from HLA-typed donors, made up an early data release. Study-level findings and limits: Across donors, presence/absence analyses took sequencing depth to be roughly uniform.

As regards this clone: Its cognate antigen is unknown.

In the PCR, 60 Vbeta and 13 Jbeta primers were used. Profiling relied on immunoSEQ multiplex PCR, and the TCRdb table lists in-frame clones only, not all of them. The sample has 150,000 to 200,000 clones; around 84% are singletons. The CDR3 extends over 13 amino acids. CDR1 SNHLY and CDR2 FYNNEI come from the germline V gene. The V end was cut by 4 bases, the J end by 4 bases, with 11 bases between. The sample was PBMCs. This clonotype originated in a man younger than 30 in good health and CMV-seronegative. This sequence joins TRBV2 and TRBJ2-7; no definite D call. CDR3 sequence (DNA): TGTGCCAGCAGTGCTAGGTCTCCATACGAGCAGTACTTC. Translation: CASSARSPYEQYF.